The rows below give T cell receptor beta chains drawn from one sample of a study of control samples from healthy donors and cancer patients. Measured with immunoSEQ multiplex PCR; TCRdb has only the in-frame clones, and not every one. The sample yields about 80,000 clones, 75% to 85% seen once. The sample taken for sequencing was PBMCs. The origin of the receptors is a man aged 60-69 years with head and neck cancer. CDR3s include the opening cysteine and the closing phenylalanine or tryptophan. The D gene is left open where the match is weak. Size values are once, few and many counts, or a class for expanded clones, and some rows have none.

d_gene,abundance,v_gene,j_gene,len,CDR3aa,CDR3nt
TRBD2,NA,TRBV7-8,TRBJ2-1,15,CASSRTSGGRNEQFF,TGTGCCAGCAGCCGGACTAGCGGGGGCCGCAATGAGCAGTTCTTC
NA,NA,TRBV5-8,TRBJ2-5,13,CASSLRFQETQYF,TGTGCCAGCAGCTTGAGATTTCAAGAGACCCAGTACTTC
NA,NA,TRBV29-1,TRBJ2-2,15,CSVDLSPSNTGELFF,TGCAGCGTTGATCTTTCCCCCTCGAACACCGGGGAGCTGTTTTTT
NA,NA,TRBV29-1,TRBJ2-5,13,CSMGLRETETQYF,TGCAGCATGGGGCTGCGAGAAACGGAGACCCAGTACTTC
TRBD1,NA,TRBV5-1,TRBJ1-6,14,CASSDGTGASPLHF,TGCGCCAGCAGCGACGGGACAGGTGCTTCACCCCTCCACTTT
TRBD1,NA,TRBV7-6,TRBJ1-3,17,CASSARSGGSPGNTIYF,TGTGCCAGCAGCGCAAGATCAGGGGGCAGTCCCGGAAACACCATATATTTT
NA,NA,TRBV5-6,TRBJ1-2,15,CASSSGPTSSYGYTF,TGTGCCAGCAGCTCGGGACCCACCTCGAGCTATGGCTACACCTTC
TRBD1,NA,TRBV6-6,TRBJ2-7,14,CASSTGQGPYEQYF,TGTGCCAGCAGTACGGGACAGGGTCCCTACGAGCAGTACTTC
TRBD2,NA,TRBV29-1,TRBJ2-1,17,CSVDGTSGRGAYNEQFF,TGCAGCGTTGATGGGACTAGCGGGAGGGGGGCATACAATGAGCAGTTCTTC
NA,NA,TRBV20-1,TRBJ2-5,13,CSASWAGQETQYF,TGCAGTGCTAGTTGGGCAGGTCAAGAGACCCAGTACTTC
NA,NA,TRBV18,TRBJ2-6,16,CASSPFRDSGANVLTF,TGTGCCAGCTCACCGTTTAGGGATTCTGGGGCCAACGTCCTGACTTTC
NA,few,TRBV11-3,TRBJ2-7,10,CASSFRGVYF,TGTGCCAGCAGCTTTCGTGGGGTATACTTC
NA,few,TRBV5-6,TRBJ2-2,12,CASSLSAGGLFF,TGTGCCAGCAGCTTGTCCGCAGGAGGGCTGTTTTTT
TRBD1,once,TRBV2,TRBJ1-4,15,CASSAKITGVEKLFF,TGTGCCAGCAGTGCAAAGATAACAGGGGTTGAAAAACTGTTTTTT
NA,once,TRBV4-2,TRBJ2-7,14,CASSQVSEPYEQYF,TGTGCCAGCAGCCAAGTTTCTGAGCCCTACGAGCAGTACTTC
NA,few,TRBV9,TRBJ1-1,14,CASGTLPMNTEAFF,TGTGCCAGCGGTACATTGCCTATGAACACTGAAGCTTTCTTT
NA,NA,TRBV15,TRBJ2-1,16,CATSRDLALSYNEQFF,TGTGCCACCAGCAGAGATTTAGCTCTCTCCTACAATGAGCAGTTCTTC
NA,few,TRBV5-1,TRBJ2-6,23,CASSLEGFGIGVFSTSGANVLTF,TGCGCCAGCAGCTTGGAGGGCTTCGGTATTGGGGTCTTTTCGACCTCTGGGGCCAACGTCCTGACTTTC
NA,NA,TRBV6-5,TRBJ2-3,15,CASSSGGLGGDTQYF,TGTGCCAGCAGTAGTGGGGGGTTAGGAGGGGATACGCAGTATTTT
TRBD1,NA,TRBV6-4,TRBJ2-6,17,CASSGETGHSGANVLTF,TGTGCCAGCAGTGGGGAGACAGGGCACTCTGGGGCCAACGTCCTGACTTTC
TRBD1,NA,TRBV27,TRBJ1-6,14,CASSSTGTGTPLHF,TGTGCCAGCAGTTCCACCGGGACAGGGACACCCCTCCACTTT
NA,NA,TRBV4-1,TRBJ1-4,16,CASSQEGGPINEKLFF,TGCGCCAGCAGCCAAGAAGGGGGTCCGATTAATGAAAAACTGTTTTTT
TRBD2,NA,TRBV11-2,TRBJ2-3,16,CASSLGASGRVDTQYF,TGTGCCAGCAGCTTAGGGGCTAGCGGAAGGGTAGATACGCAGTATTTT
NA,NA,TRBV19,TRBJ1-2,12,CASADGIYGYTF,TGTGCCAGTGCGGACGGAATCTATGGCTACACCTTC
NA,NA,TRBV18,TRBJ2-7,13,CASSPPTGLEQYF,TGTGCCAGCTCACCCCCCACTGGACTGGAGCAGTACTTC
NA,NA,TRBV19,TRBJ2-1,17,CASSTSSAQHYYNEQFF,TGTGCCAGTAGTACATCTAGCGCCCAACACTACTACAATGAGCAGTTCTTC
NA,NA,TRBV19,TRBJ2-5,13,CASRGGWQETQYF,TGTGCCAGTAGGGGAGGTTGGCAAGAGACCCAGTACTTC
NA,NA,TRBV19,TRBJ2-3,14,CASSIGPPTDTQYF,TGTGCCAGTAGTATAGGGCCACCCACAGATACGCAGTATTTT
NA,NA,TRBV19,TRBJ2-2,15,CASCRTALDPGELFF,TGTGCCAGTTGTAGGACAGCGCTGGATCCCGGGGAGCTGTTTTTT
NA,NA,TRBV6-1,TRBJ1-2,13,CASSEFVGYGYTF,TGTGCCAGCAGTGAATTTGTGGGGTATGGCTACACCTTC
TRBD2,NA,TRBV7-2,TRBJ2-2,15,CASSLASGSPGELFF,TGTGCCAGCAGCTTAGCTAGCGGGAGCCCCGGGGAGCTGTTTTTT
TRBD1,NA,TRBV7-2,TRBJ2-7,14,CASSLDTGGYEQYF,TGTGCCAGCAGCTTAGATACAGGGGGCTATGAGCAGTACTTC
TRBD1,NA,TRBV5-1,TRBJ1-2,15,CASSLGQGEGRGYTF,TGCGCCAGCAGCTTGGGGCAGGGGGAAGGTCGTGGCTACACCTTC
NA,NA,TRBV11-1,TRBJ2-7,14,CASSEGRASYEQYF,TGTGCCAGCTCGGAGGGGCGGGCCTCCTACGAGCAGTACTTC
NA,once,TRBV27,TRBJ1-1,15,CASRLGGVENTEAFF,TGTGCCAGTCGTTTAGGGGGGGTTGAGAACACTGAAGCTTTCTTT
TRBD1,NA,TRBV7-9,TRBJ1-5,18,CASSLGLAGGGTNQPQHF,TGTGCCAGCAGCTTAGGGCTCGCAGGGGGCGGAACCAATCAGCCCCAGCATTTT
TRBD2,once,TRBV5-1,TRBJ2-1,15,CASSWTSGRVNEQFF,TGCGCCAGCAGTTGGACTAGCGGGAGGGTCAATGAGCAGTTCTTC
NA,NA,TRBV19,TRBJ2-3,16,CASSIVGGGGTDTQYF,TGTGCCAGTAGTATAGTTGGAGGAGGGGGCACAGATACGCAGTATTTT
NA,once,TRBV12-1,TRBJ2-5,13,CASPGQDQETQYF,TGTGCCAGCCCGGGACAAGACCAAGAGACCCAGTACTTC
TRBD1,NA,TRBV7-6,TRBJ1-5,19,CASSLGSGQGIRLNQPQHF,TGTGCCAGCAGCTTAGGGTCGGGACAGGGGATCAGGCTCAATCAGCCCCAGCATTTT
NA,NA,TRBV12-5,TRBJ2-3,17,CASGLVLPLPYSGTQYF,TGTGCTAGTGGTTTGGTACTTCCGTTACCCTATTCGGGTACGCAGTATTTT
NA,NA,TRBV5-4,TRBJ1-1,17,CASSLFPAAKSGSEAFF,TGTGCCAGCAGCTTGTTTCCCGCGGCCAAGTCCGGGTCTGAAGCTTTCTTT
TRBD2,NA,TRBV5-1,TRBJ2-3,15,CASSLGLAGEDTQYF,TGCGCCAGCAGCTTGGGGTTAGCGGGGGAAGATACGCAGTATTTT
TRBD1,NA,TRBV6-2/TRBV6-3,TRBJ1-1,14,CASSTGTVNTEAFF,TGTGCCAGCAGCACCGGGACAGTGAACACTGAAGCTTTCTTT
NA,NA,TRBV18,TRBJ2-5,15,CASSLQSVRQETQYF,TGTGCCAGCTCACTCCAGAGCGTCAGGCAAGAGACCCAGTACTTC
NA,NA,TRBV24-1,TRBJ2-6,15,CATSDYPSGANVLTF,TGTGCCACCAGTGATTACCCCTCTGGGGCCAACGTCCTGACTTTC
NA,few,TRBV28,TRBJ1-1,14,CASSLRTVAIEAFF,TGTGCCAGCAGCCTTAGGACCGTCGCGATTGAAGCTTTCTTT
NA,NA,TRBV28,TRBJ1-5,14,CASRDKISNQPQHF,TGTGCCAGCAGGGATAAAATTAGCAATCAGCCCCAGCATTTT
TRBD2,NA,TRBV7-2,TRBJ2-7,13,CASSLGSGRGQYF,TGTGCCAGCAGCTTAGGGAGCGGGAGAGGGCAGTACTTC
TRBD2,NA,TRBV5-6,TRBJ2-1,14,CASSGRTSYNEQFF,TGTGCCAGCAGCGGACGGACTAGCTACAATGAGCAGTTCTTC
NA,NA,TRBV6-1,TRBJ1-2,14,CASSEGISPGGYTF,TGTGCCAGCAGTGAAGGAATCTCTCCAGGCGGCTACACCTTC
TRBD2,NA,TRBV24-1,TRBJ2-4,14,CATSAVAGENIQYF,TGTGCCACCAGTGCCGTAGCGGGAGAAAACATTCAGTACTTC
NA,NA,TRBV7-2,TRBJ1-5,13,CASSLTGGQPQHF,TGTGCCAGCAGCTTAACAGGAGGGCAGCCCCAGCATTTT
NA,NA,TRBV3-1/TRBV3-2,TRBJ2-7,16,CASSPGAGHPTYEQYF,TGTGCCAGCAGCCCGGGTGCGGGACACCCAACCTACGAGCAGTACTTC
NA,NA,TRBV3-1/TRBV3-2,TRBJ2-2,13,CASSQDPRGELFF,TGTGCCAGCAGCCAAGATCCGAGGGGGGAGCTGTTTTTT
NA,few,TRBV28,TRBJ1-5,15,CASTTYPQVYQPQHF,TGTGCCAGCACCACTTACCCACAGGTTTATCAGCCCCAGCATTTT
TRBD2,NA,TRBV15,TRBJ2-2,16,CPTSRVMGGVTGELFF,TGCCCCACCAGCAGAGTTATGGGGGGGGTCACCGGGGAGCTGTTTTTT
NA,few,TRBV28,TRBJ2-5,14,CASSLRGGSETQYF,TGTGCCAGCAGCCTCAGGGGGGGGTCTGAGACCCAGTACTTC